This passage covers 4 T cell receptor beta chains from one sample sequenced in a study of shared clonotypes between healthy human individuals. Some clones are missing from TCRdb's copy, which holds only in-frame ones; the method was immunoSEQ multiplex PCR. The sample gives 650,000 to 800,000 clones, roughly 72% of which show up once; more than 1.5% is in the top ten. Sequences were obtained from memory CD4+ T cells sorted from blood. The subset denotes: CD45RA-negative fraction. These receptors were obtained from a woman between 25 and 40 years old in good health.

This clone appeared a single time. The chain is built from TRBV2 and TRBJ2-7; D may be TRBD1 or TRBD2 (6 bases each). The CDR3 covers 15 residues. V was pared by 6 bases and J by 4 bases, with 19 bases between. Per germline, CDR1 SNHLY and CDR2 FYNNEI. This CDR3 is CASSLNGGAMYEQYF. CDR3 nucleotides: TGTGCCAGCAGCTTAAACGGGGGCGCCATGTACGAGCAGTACTTC.

The chain recombines TRBV2 with TRBJ1-5, with 9 bases identical to TRBD1. Germline V gene data show CDR1 as SNHLY and CDR2 as FYNNEI. J lost 2 bases, V lost 6 bases, and 5 bases had no gene match. The CDR3 has 15 amino acids. The CDR3 coding sequence is TGTGCCAGCAGCGGGACAGGGTTTGGCAATCAGCCCCAGCATTTT. This sequence encodes CASSGTGFGNQPQHF.

The V gene is TRBV19, the J gene TRBJ1-1; D perhaps matches TRBD1 (5 bases). V was cut by 3 bases and J by 1 base, with 12 bases left in between. Germline V gene data show CDR1 as LNHDA and CDR2 as SQIVND (reference sequence). The CDR3 runs 15 residues. Written as DNA, the CDR3 is TGTGCCAGTAGTATCCCCTGGGGGGGGAACACTGAAGCTTTCTTT. This gives the protein CASSIPWGGNTEAFF.

V gene TRBV5-1 combines with J gene TRBJ2-1; perhaps TRBD1 as D (6 bases). Germline V gene lookup returns CDR1 SGHRS and CDR2 YFSETQ. The CDR3 length is 14 residues. Between the trimmed V and J ends, which lost 2 bases and 5 bases, there was a span of 11 bases. CDR3 sequence (DNA): TGCGCCAGCAGCTTAGGACAGCGAAACAATGAGCAGTTCTTC. The encoded protein is CASSLGQRNNEQFF.